The rows below give T cell receptor beta chains drawn from one sample of a study of T cell responses to AZD1222 COVID-19 vaccine. Assay used: immunoSEQ multiplex PCR; TCRdb lists only in-frame clones, some missing. The table lists 100,000 to 150,000 clones, over 75% of them singletons. Sequenced here: peripheral blood, sampled on day 0 of AZD1222 vaccination. These receptors were collected from an adult in good health. CDR3s include the opening cysteine and the closing phenylalanine or tryptophan. D genes are given only for firm matches. Not all rows give a size; the values are once, few, many and, for expanded clones, a class.

v_gene: TRBV6-5
abundance: .
j_gene: TRBJ2-7
d_gene: TRBD2
CDR3aa: CASSRGGGSSYEQYF
CDR3nt: TGTGCCAGCAGCCGGGGGGGCGGAAGCTCCTACGAGCAGTACTTC

v_gene: TRBV19
abundance: once
j_gene: TRBJ2-1
d_gene: TRBD2
CDR3aa: CARLAGVKDEQFF
CDR3nt: TGTGCCAGGCTAGCGGGAGTGAAAGATGAGCAGTTCTTC

v_gene: TRBV5-8
abundance: .
j_gene: TRBJ1-5
d_gene: .
CDR3aa: CASTEGRQPQHF
CDR3nt: TGTGCCAGCACCGAGGGCCGGCAGCCCCAGCATTTT

v_gene: TRBV10-3
abundance: .
j_gene: TRBJ1-1
d_gene: .
CDR3aa: CAISQGVGAYGAFF
CDR3nt: TGTGCCATCAGCCAAGGGGTGGGGGCGTATGGAGCTTTCTTT

v_gene: TRBV11-2
abundance: .
j_gene: TRBJ2-1
d_gene: .
CDR3aa: CASSPRRDPYNEQFF
CDR3nt: TGTGCCAGCAGCCCCCGGAGGGACCCCTACAATGAGCAGTTCTTC

v_gene: TRBV7-2
abundance: .
j_gene: TRBJ2-1
d_gene: .
CDR3aa: CASSLDRSSYNEQFF
CDR3nt: TGTGCCAGCAGCTTAGACAGGAGCTCCTACAATGAGCAGTTCTTC

v_gene: TRBV7-2
abundance: .
j_gene: TRBJ1-1
d_gene: TRBD1
CDR3aa: CASSGGRTGGATEAFF
CDR3nt: TGTGCCAGCAGCGGCGGCCGGACAGGGGGAGCCACTGAAGCTTTCTTT

v_gene: TRBV5-4
abundance: .
j_gene: TRBJ1-2
d_gene: .
CDR3aa: CASSLEAGARNYGYTF
CDR3nt: TGTGCCAGCAGCTTGGAGGCAGGAGCTAGGAACTATGGCTACACCTTC

v_gene: TRBV7-8
abundance: .
j_gene: TRBJ2-7
d_gene: TRBD1
CDR3aa: CASGRISGGGYEQYF
CDR3nt: TGTGCCAGCGGGCGAATTTCAGGGGGCGGCTACGAGCAGTACTTC

v_gene: TRBV29-1
abundance: .
j_gene: TRBJ2-5
d_gene: TRBD1
CDR3aa: CSGNTGTGETQYF
CDR3nt: TGCAGCGGTAATACCGGGACAGGGGAGACCCAGTACTTC

v_gene: TRBV7-2
abundance: .
j_gene: TRBJ2-7
d_gene: TRBD2
CDR3aa: CASSFLAGGYEQYF
CDR3nt: TGTGCCAGCAGCTTTCTAGCGGGGGGCTACGAGCAGTACTTC

v_gene: TRBV6-4
abundance: .
j_gene: TRBJ2-7
d_gene: .
CDR3aa: CASTLTVVSYEQYF
CDR3nt: TGTGCCAGCACTCTGACAGTTGTCTCCTACGAGCAGTACTTC

v_gene: TRBV6-5
abundance: .
j_gene: TRBJ1-2
d_gene: .
CDR3aa: CASSYLSGADYGYTF
CDR3nt: TGTGCCAGCAGTTACCTGAGTGGGGCCGACTATGGCTACACCTTC

v_gene: TRBV23-1
abundance: .
j_gene: TRBJ1-1
d_gene: .
CDR3aa: CASGLTRTKAFF
CDR3nt: TGCGCCAGCGGCCTCACCCGGACAAAAGCTTTCTTT

v_gene: TRBV7-9
abundance: .
j_gene: TRBJ2-7
d_gene: .
CDR3aa: CASTTRGGFGQYF
CDR3nt: TGTGCCAGCACCACTCGGGGTGGATTTGGGCAGTACTTC

v_gene: TRBV12-5
abundance: .
j_gene: TRBJ1-3
d_gene: .
CDR3aa: CASGLVLPGASGNTIYF
CDR3nt: TGTGCTAGTGGTTTGGTACTCCCGGGAGCCTCTGGAAACACCATATATTTT

v_gene: TRBV7-9
abundance: .
j_gene: TRBJ2-1
d_gene: TRBD2
CDR3aa: CASSFSAGVRNEQFF
CDR3nt: TGTGCCAGCAGCTTTTCTGCGGGAGTACGCAATGAGCAGTTCTTC

v_gene: TRBV7-9
abundance: .
j_gene: TRBJ2-5
d_gene: TRBD2
CDR3aa: CASSLPSGSKETQYF
CDR3nt: TGTGCCAGCAGCTTACCTAGCGGGAGCAAAGAGACCCAGTACTTC

v_gene: TRBV11-1
abundance: .
j_gene: TRBJ2-5
d_gene: .
CDR3aa: CASSFEASQETQYF
CDR3nt: TGTGCCAGCAGCTTTGAGGCATCTCAAGAGACCCAGTACTTC

v_gene: TRBV30
abundance: few
j_gene: TRBJ1-2
d_gene: .
CDR3aa: CAWSVPRTARQGYTF
CDR3nt: TGTGCCTGGAGTGTACCGAGGACAGCGAGACAAGGCTACACCTTC

v_gene: TRBV2
abundance: .
j_gene: TRBJ2-5
d_gene: .
CDR3aa: CASRYQETQYF
CDR3nt: TGTGCCTCGAGGTACCAAGAGACCCAGTACTTC

v_gene: TRBV1
abundance: .
j_gene: TRBJ2-1
d_gene: .
CDR3aa: CTSSHERPKTSSSYNEQFF
CDR3nt: TGCACCAGCAGCCATGAAAGACCCAAAACTTCTAGCTCCTACAATGAGCAGTTCTTC

v_gene: TRBV3-1/TRBV3-2
abundance: .
j_gene: TRBJ2-4
d_gene: .
CDR3aa: CASSQGLGTNIQYF
CDR3nt: TGTGCCAGCAGCCAAGGGCTGGGGACAAACATTCAGTACTTC

v_gene: TRBV5-1
abundance: .
j_gene: TRBJ1-6
d_gene: .
CDR3aa: CASSLEGNSPLHF
CDR3nt: TGCGCCAGCAGCTTGGAAGGTAATTCACCCCTCCACTTT

v_gene: TRBV25-1
abundance: .
j_gene: TRBJ1-6
d_gene: .
CDR3aa: CASSEYMWGDNSPLHF
CDR3nt: TGTGCCAGCAGTGAATATATGTGGGGGGATAATTCACCCCTCCACTTT

v_gene: TRBV30
abundance: once
j_gene: TRBJ1-5
d_gene: TRBD1
CDR3aa: CAWSPGQVDQPQHF
CDR3nt: TGTGCCTGGAGTCCCGGACAGGTGGATCAGCCCCAGCATTTT

v_gene: TRBV6-6
abundance: .
j_gene: TRBJ1-1
d_gene: .
CDR3aa: CASSPGQGQRKSTEAFF
CDR3nt: TGTGCCAGCAGTCCCGGGCAGGGCCAACGGAAGAGCACTGAAGCTTTCTTT

v_gene: TRBV4-1
abundance: .
j_gene: TRBJ2-3
d_gene: .
CDR3aa: CASSQVGGTDTQYF
CDR3nt: TGCGCCAGCAGCCAAGTGGGGGGTACAGATACGCAGTATTTT

v_gene: TRBV29-1
abundance: .
j_gene: TRBJ2-7
d_gene: TRBD2
CDR3aa: CSVGLAENYEQYF
CDR3nt: TGCAGCGTTGGACTAGCGGAGAACTACGAGCAGTACTTC

v_gene: TRBV30
abundance: .
j_gene: TRBJ2-5
d_gene: .
CDR3aa: CASERDRGETQYF
CDR3nt: TGTGCCTCAGAACGGGACCGGGGGGAGACCCAGTACTTC

v_gene: TRBV4-1
abundance: .
j_gene: TRBJ2-2
d_gene: .
CDR3aa: CASSKREERSANTGELFF
CDR3nt: TGCGCCAGCAGCAAAAGGGAAGAGAGATCCGCGAACACCGGGGAGCTGTTTTTT

v_gene: TRBV7-2
abundance: .
j_gene: TRBJ2-3
d_gene: .
CDR3aa: CASGAGPSDTQYF
CDR3nt: TGTGCCAGCGGGGCCGGGCCATCAGATACGCAGTATTTT

v_gene: TRBV5-6
abundance: .
j_gene: TRBJ1-5
d_gene: .
CDR3aa: CASSLAGSNQPQHF
CDR3nt: TGTGCCAGCAGCTTGGCAGGGTCCAATCAGCCCCAGCATTTT

v_gene: TRBV11-2
abundance: .
j_gene: TRBJ2-2
d_gene: .
CDR3aa: CASSFPATDTGELFF
CDR3nt: TGTGCCAGCAGCTTCCCAGCGACGGACACCGGGGAGCTGTTTTTT

v_gene: TRBV9
abundance: .
j_gene: TRBJ1-1
d_gene: .
CDR3aa: CASKSDGYTEAFF
CDR3nt: TGTGCCAGCAAGAGCGACGGTTACACTGAAGCTTTCTTT

v_gene: TRBV11-2
abundance: .
j_gene: TRBJ2-1
d_gene: TRBD1
CDR3aa: CASSFGTGEGNEQFF
CDR3nt: TGTGCCAGCAGCTTCGGGACAGGGGAGGGCAATGAGCAGTTCTTC

v_gene: TRBV4-1
abundance: .
j_gene: TRBJ2-2
d_gene: .
CDR3aa: CASSRWPPNTGELFF
CDR3nt: TGCGCCAGCAGCCGTTGGCCCCCGAACACCGGGGAGCTGTTTTTT

v_gene: TRBV19
abundance: .
j_gene: TRBJ2-7
d_gene: .
CDR3aa: CASSIAARTGYEQYF
CDR3nt: TGTGCCAGTAGTATAGCGGCCCGAACAGGCTACGAGCAGTACTTC

v_gene: TRBV27
abundance: .
j_gene: TRBJ1-6
d_gene: .
CDR3aa: CASSLSSYNSPLHF
CDR3nt: TGTGCCAGCAGTCTTAGCTCCTATAATTCACCCCTCCACTTT

v_gene: TRBV5-1
abundance: .
j_gene: TRBJ2-3
d_gene: .
CDR3aa: CASSLRGTDSADTQYF
CDR3nt: TGCGCCAGCAGCTTGCGGGGGACTGACTCGGCAGATACGCAGTATTTT

v_gene: TRBV9
abundance: few
j_gene: TRBJ2-1
d_gene: TRBD1
CDR3aa: CASSVRGDRVGNEQFF
CDR3nt: TGTGCCAGCAGCGTAAGGGGGGACAGGGTCGGTAATGAGCAGTTCTTC

v_gene: TRBV27
abundance: .
j_gene: TRBJ1-1
d_gene: TRBD1
CDR3aa: CASSYRPGQGGTFNAITEAFF
CDR3nt: TGTGCCAGCAGTTACCGCCCAGGACAGGGAGGAACGTTTAACGCGATCACTGAAGCTTTCTTT

v_gene: TRBV14
abundance: .
j_gene: TRBJ2-7
d_gene: TRBD2
CDR3aa: CASSLGLAGGFYEQYF
CDR3nt: TGTGCCAGCAGCCTTGGACTAGCGGGGGGCTTCTACGAGCAGTACTTC

v_gene: TRBV11-2
abundance: .
j_gene: TRBJ2-7
d_gene: TRBD1
CDR3aa: CASSSHRGDEQYF
CDR3nt: TGTGCCAGCAGCTCCCACAGGGGTGACGAGCAGTACTTC

v_gene: TRBV7-9
abundance: .
j_gene: TRBJ1-2
d_gene: .
CDR3aa: CASSFRGLAYGYTF
CDR3nt: TGTGCCAGCAGCTTCCGGGGCCTCGCTTATGGCTACACCTTC

v_gene: TRBV7-3
abundance: .
j_gene: TRBJ1-1
d_gene: .
CDR3aa: CASSNRWGNTEAFF
CDR3nt: TGTGCCAGCAGCAACCGGTGGGGAAACACTGAAGCTTTCTTT

v_gene: TRBV18
abundance: .
j_gene: TRBJ2-3
d_gene: TRBD2
CDR3aa: CASSREGITDTQYF
CDR3nt: TGTGCCAGCTCACGGGAGGGGATCACAGATACGCAGTATTTT

v_gene: TRBV14
abundance: .
j_gene: TRBJ2-2
d_gene: .
CDR3aa: CASSQVKQGTVTGELFF
CDR3nt: TGTGCCAGCAGCCAAGTTAAACAGGGAACTGTCACCGGGGAGCTGTTTTTT

v_gene: TRBV7-9
abundance: .
j_gene: TRBJ1-3
d_gene: .
CDR3aa: CASSSRTSGNTIYF
CDR3nt: TGTGCCAGCAGCTCCCGGACATCTGGAAACACCATATATTTT

v_gene: TRBV5-6
abundance: .
j_gene: TRBJ1-6
d_gene: .
CDR3aa: CASSRDGNSPLHF
CDR3nt: TGTGCCAGCAGCCGAGATGGGAATTCACCCCTCCACTTT

v_gene: TRBV6-5
abundance: .
j_gene: TRBJ2-1
d_gene: TRBD2
CDR3aa: CASRGWTSGNNEQFF
CDR3nt: TGTGCCAGCAGGGGCTGGACTAGCGGGAACAATGAGCAGTTCTTC

v_gene: TRBV27
abundance: .
j_gene: TRBJ1-6
d_gene: .
CDR3aa: CASSLRPRGVNSPLHF
CDR3nt: TGTGCCAGCAGTTTAAGGCCCCGGGGGGTCAATTCACCCCTCCACTTT

v_gene: TRBV6-5
abundance: .
j_gene: TRBJ1-1
d_gene: TRBD1
CDR3aa: CASGTAYMDTEAFF
CDR3nt: TGTGCCAGCGGGACAGCCTATATGGACACTGAAGCTTTCTTT

v_gene: TRBV5-1
abundance: .
j_gene: TRBJ2-1
d_gene: .
CDR3aa: CASSLGRKGGSYNEQFF
CDR3nt: TGCGCCAGCAGCTTGGGACGAAAGGGGGGCTCCTACAATGAGCAGTTCTTC

v_gene: TRBV15
abundance: .
j_gene: TRBJ2-5
d_gene: .
CDR3aa: CATSSLSWETQYF
CDR3nt: TGTGCCACCAGCAGCCTATCTTGGGAGACCCAGTACTTC

v_gene: TRBV5-5
abundance: .
j_gene: TRBJ1-2
d_gene: .
CDR3aa: CASSSGGALAYGYTF
CDR3nt: TGTGCCAGCAGCTCCGGAGGGGCCTTAGCCTATGGCTACACCTTC

v_gene: TRBV7-9
abundance: .
j_gene: TRBJ2-7
d_gene: .
CDR3aa: CASSLVSSDEQYF
CDR3nt: TGTGCCAGCAGCTTAGTAAGCAGCGACGAGCAGTACTTC

v_gene: TRBV29-1
abundance: once
j_gene: TRBJ2-1
d_gene: .
CDR3aa: CSVSWGGRNEQFF
CDR3nt: TGCAGCGTATCATGGGGTGGCCGCAATGAGCAGTTCTTC

v_gene: TRBV6-2/TRBV6-3
abundance: .
j_gene: TRBJ1-1
d_gene: .
CDR3aa: CASSGWGRGRRTKAFF
CDR3nt: TGTGCCAGCAGCGGGTGGGGGAGAGGGAGAAGGACAAAAGCTTTCTTT

v_gene: TRBV20-1
abundance: .
j_gene: TRBJ2-1
d_gene: TRBD2
CDR3aa: CSASLLAGGRNEQFF
CDR3nt: TGCAGTGCTAGTCTACTAGCGGGGGGGCGTAATGAGCAGTTCTTC